The 14 T cell receptor beta chains presented below share a single source sample, sequenced in a study of cytomegalovirus exposure and HLA in healthy donors. 60 Vbeta and 13 Jbeta primers were used in PCR. Sequencing was performed with immunoSEQ multiplex PCR; in TCRdb, only in-frame clones are kept and a portion is missing. The sample has more than 60,000 clones, less than 80% seen once. The specimen sequenced was PBMCs. The receptors were gathered from a woman in her thirties or forties in good health and CMV-seropositive.

In its sample, this clone was seen once. The V and J genes are TRBV5-1 and TRBJ1-1; the match to TRBD1 covers 9 bases. The germline V gene encodes CDR1 SGHRS and CDR2 YFSETQ. The junction had 6 bases not matched to a gene; V was cut back by 5 bases and J by 4 bases. The CDR3 length is 14 residues. CDR3 coding DNA: TGCGCCAGCAGGGACCAGACAGGGGGCACTGAAGCTTTCTTT. The encoded protein is CASRDQTGGTEAFF.

The chain links TRBV19 to TRBJ2-1; 9 nucleotides match TRBD1. From germline, CDR1 is LNHDA and CDR2 SQIVND (reference sequence). This CDR3 contains 15 residues. J was trimmed by 7 bases and V by 5 bases; bases with no gene match: 9. The CDR3 nucleotides read TGTGCCAGTAGTCCCCCGACAGGGGGAACGAATGAGCAGTTCTTC. Its translation is CASSPPTGGTNEQFF.

The chain employs TRBV5-1 and TRBJ2-5, with TRBD2 identical over 9 bases. V lost 0 bases to trimming and J lost 4 bases; unmatched junction nucleotides: 4. CDR1 is SGHRS, CDR2 YFSETQ, per germline. The CDR3 runs to 15 residues. The CDR3 DNA reads TGCGCCAGCAGCTTGGAGCGGGGGGCCAGAGAGACCCAGTACTTC. Its protein is CASSLERGARETQYF.

J is TRBJ2-5 and V is TRBV29-1; 9 bases match TRBD1. Germline trimming cut 6 bases from V and 5 bases from J; bases unmatched to any gene: 7. The CDR3 has 13 residues. From germline, CDR1 is SQVTM and CDR2 ANQGSEA. CDR3 protein: CSVTGTGSETQYF. Written as DNA, the CDR3 is TGCAGCGTCACCGGGACAGGGTCTGAGACCCAGTACTTC. The full variable domain, with the rest looked up from reference TRBV29-1 and TRBJ2-5, is SAVISQKPSRDICQRGTSLTIQCQVDSQVTMMFWYRQQPGQSLTLIATANQGSEATYESGFVIDKFPISRPNLTFSTLTVSNMSPEDSSIYLCSVTGTGSETQYFGPGTRLLVL.

This clone appeared a few times. This chain links TRBV6-1 with TRBJ1-1; D uncertain. The CDR3 runs 13 residues. Germline values: CDR1 MNHNS, CDR2 SASEGT. V was shortened by 8 bases and J by 3 bases, with 13 bases between the two germline ends. The CDR3 is CASREGLYTEAFF. As DNA, the CDR3 is TGTGCCAGCCGGGAGGGCCTATACACTGAAGCTTTCTTT.

The chain carries TRBV5-5 and TRBJ2-2, with D maybe TRBD1 (6 bases). Per germline, CDR1 SGHKS and CDR2 YYEKEE (reference sequence). V was cut by 2 bases and J by 5 bases, with 13 bases left in between. CDR3 length: 15 amino acids. As DNA, the CDR3 is TGTGCCAGCAGCTTTGCCCTGAGGGGGACCGGGGAGCTGTTTTTT. It yields the protein CASSFALRGTGELFF.

The sample holds a few counts of this clone. The chain uses TRBV5-1 and TRBJ1-1; D gene ambiguous. The V end was cut by 0 bases, the J end by 2 bases, with 11 bases between. The CDR3 length is 15 residues. Germline CDR1 SGHRS, CDR2 YFSETQ. The DNA for the CDR3 is TGCGCCAGCAGCTTGGATCGGGGATTTAACACTGAAGCTTTCTTT. This codes for CASSLDRGFNTEAFF.

This chain links TRBV30 with TRBJ2-3, with D possibly TRBD2 on 6 matching bases. The CDR3 spans 14 residues. V lost 2 bases and J lost 8, with 17 bases in between. Germline CDR1 is GTSNPN and CDR2 is SVGIG (reference sequence). The CDR3 bases are TGTGCCTGGAGTCCCACTCGACCGGAGGGTACGCAGTATTTT. Translated: CAWSPTRPEGTQYF.

This chain links TRBV11-2 with TRBJ1-4; possible D gene TRBD1, 5 bases. This CDR3 has 15 residues. V lost 4 bases to trimming and J lost 8 bases, with 17 bases between them. Germline CDR1 SGHAT, CDR2 FQNNGV. The CDR3 nucleotides read TGTGCCAGCAGCTCTGGGACTCAATTGGGGGAAAAACTGTTTTTT. It translates to CASSSGTQLGEKLFF.

This clone was seen only a few times. Here the CDR3 DNA reads TGTGCCAGCATCGACAGGGCTGAAAAACTGTTTTTT. Its protein is CASIDRAEKLFF. The chain uses TRBV6-5 and TRBJ1-4; 7 bases line up with TRBD1. From germline, CDR1 is MNHEY and CDR2 SVGAGI. The junction had 3 bases not matched to a gene; V was cut back by 7 bases and J by 7 bases. There are 12 residues in the CDR3.

This clone is a singleton in its sample. The chain couples TRBV27 to TRBJ2-5; 10 bases map to TRBD2. The J segment lost 2 bases and the V segment lost 5 bases, leaving 5 bases of the junction unmatched. Germline CDR1 and CDR2: MNHEY and SMNVEV (reference sequence). The CDR3 is made up of 15 amino acids. In DNA, the CDR3 is TGTGCCAGCAGTGCGAATAGCGGGGGGCAAGAGACCCAGTACTTC. This sequence encodes CASSANSGGQETQYF.

This chain connects TRBV6-1 to TRBJ1-5; TRBD1 aligns across 7 bases. CDR3 size: 15 residues. V shed 4 bases, J shed 6 bases, and the junction held 9 bases outside the gene matches. The germline gives CDR1 MNHNS, CDR2 SASEGT. Here the CDR3 reads CASSAGQVAGQPQHF. The CDR3, as DNA: TGTGCCAGCAGTGCCGGACAGGTGGCTGGTCAGCCCCAGCATTTT.

This clone showed up just once. The CDR3 coding sequence is TGTGCCAGCAGTTACCCGCGACAGGGTTTAAGGGAGCAGTTCTTC. Translated: CASSYPRQGLREQFF. V gene TRBV6-5 combines with J gene TRBJ2-1; 7 bases fit TRBD1. The CDR3 runs 15 residues. J lost 10 bases, V lost 2 bases, and 11 bases had no gene match. Germline assignment: CDR1 MNHEY and CDR2 SVGAGI.

The CDR3 here is CASTPTGFNQPQHF. CDR3 coding DNA: TGTGCCAGCACCCCGACAGGGTTCAATCAGCCCCAGCATTTT. The rearrangement links TRBV6-5 to TRBJ1-5; the match to TRBD1 covers 7 bases. Germline loops: CDR1 MNHEY, CDR2 SVGAGI. This CDR3 comprises 14 residues. J gave up 3 bases and V 7 bases, and 6 bases lay outside the gene matches.